This T cell receptor beta chain was observed in a study of blood T cell repertoires in COVID-19. Study context: PBMCs, B-cell-depleted T cells, or T cells provided the cDNA or gDNA that made up the material.

Here immunoSEQ multiplex PCR was the method, and the copy in TCRdb shows in-frame clones only, minus some. The sample records roughly 180,000 clones, roughly three quarters being singletons. CDR3 length equals 16 residues. Per the germline V gene, CDR1 is SGHNT and CDR2 is YYREEE (reference sequence). Germline trimming cut 0 bases from V and 3 bases from J; bases unmatched to any gene: 4. The chain joins TRBV5-4 to TRBJ2-5, with 11 bases matching TRBD2. The sequenced material came from PBMCs or T cells enriched from blood (not recorded which). The TCR was taken from a man in his sixties who had been exposed to COVID-19. CDR3 sequence reads: CASSLVIAGGEETQYF. The CDR3 coding sequence is TGTGCCAGCAGCTTGGTAATAGCGGGAGGGGAAGAGACCCAGTACTTC.